The rows below give T cell receptor beta chains drawn from one sample of a study of blood T cell repertoires in COVID-19. The data were produced by immunoSEQ multiplex PCR, yet TCRdb's version contains in-frame clones alone and is incomplete. Among about 180,000 clones listed, approximately 85% were seen once. The sequencing sample was made of PBMCs or T cells enriched from blood (not recorded which). Receptor source: a woman in her 30s who had recovered from COVID-19. Both conserved end residues are part of each CDR3. Each record gives: clone size, J gene, CDR3 length, V gene, D gene, CDR3 DNA, CDR3 protein. D genes are given only for firm matches. Where a row states a size, it is once, few, many or the class of an expanded clone; other rows omit it.

NA | TRBJ1-2 | 13 | TRBV5-1 | NA | TGCGCCAGCAGCTTGCTTGGGCCCCGGGACTACACCTTC | CASSLLGPRDYTF
NA | TRBJ2-7 | 15 | TRBV4-1 | NA | TGCGCCAGCAGCCAAGCTACCACCGAAGCATACGAGCAGTACTTC | CASSQATTEAYEQYF
NA | TRBJ1-1 | 13 | TRBV24-1 | NA | TGTGCCACCAGTGATTTGTCAGGGAGGGGCGCTTTCTTT | CATSDLSGRGAFF
NA | TRBJ1-1 | 13 | TRBV6-1 | NA | TGTGCCAGCAGTGAAGAAGGCCGACAGGAAGCTTTCTTT | CASSEEGRQEAFF
once | TRBJ1-1 | 18 | TRBV7-3 | TRBD1 | TGTGCCAGCAGCTCCTTGCCCGGGTGGAGGCAGGGGGACACTGAAGCTTTCTTT | CASSSLPGWRQGDTEAFF
NA | TRBJ2-7 | 15 | TRBV21-1 | NA | TGTGCCAGCAGCACCCTTGACAGGGGCGAAGGCGAGCAGTACTTC | CASSTLDRGEGEQYF
NA | TRBJ2-2 | 17 | TRBV19 | TRBD2 | TGTGCCAGTAGTACTCTAACTAGCGGGGGAAACACCGGGGAGCTGTTTTTT | CASSTLTSGGNTGELFF
NA | TRBJ1-2 | 13 | TRBV13 | NA | TGTGCCAGCAGCTTAGGGAGAGAGCGAGGCTACACCTTC | CASSLGRERGYTF
NA | TRBJ2-1 | 16 | TRBV5-8 | TRBD2 | TGTGCCAGCAGCTTGCGCGGGAGGGTGTCCTACAATGAGCAGTTCTTC | CASSLRGRVSYNEQFF
NA | TRBJ2-1 | 18 | TRBV5-1 | TRBD2 | TGCGCCAGCAGCCCGGGACTAGCGGGACGGTCGGGCTACAATGAGCAGTTCTTC | CASSPGLAGRSGYNEQFF
NA | TRBJ1-5 | 15 | TRBV4-1 | TRBD1 | TGCGCCAGCAGCCCGACAGGGAGCTCCAATCAGCCCCAGCATTTT | CASSPTGSSNQPQHF
NA | TRBJ1-5 | 15 | TRBV28 | TRBD1 | TGTGCCAGCAGTCCCAGGGGGCGCGGCAATCAGCCCCAGCATTTT | CASSPRGRGNQPQHF
NA | TRBJ2-3 | 12 | TRBV7-3 | TRBD2 | TGTGCCAGCAGCTCTAGCGGGGATACGCAGTATTTT | CASSSSGDTQYF
NA | TRBJ2-1 | 13 | TRBV12-3/TRBV12-4 | NA | TGTGCCAGCAGTTTGAGCAGGGACAATGAGCAGTTCTTC | CASSLSRDNEQFF
few | TRBJ1-1 | 15 | TRBV5-6 | TRBD1 | TGTGCCAGCAGACGGACAGGTGGATTTGCGGATGAAGCTTTCTTT | CASRRTGGFADEAFF
NA | TRBJ1-3 | 15 | TRBV6-5 | TRBD1 | TGTGCCAGCAGCCGGGACAGGGACTCTGGAAACACCATATATTTT | CASSRDRDSGNTIYF
NA | TRBJ1-5 | 17 | TRBV7-8 | NA | TGTGCCAGCAGCTTACTCAGTACGGGGTATGCCAATCAGCCCCAGCATTTT | CASSLLSTGYANQPQHF
NA | TRBJ2-1 | 12 | TRBV6-1 | NA | TGTGCCAGCAGTGAAAGAGTACTAGAGGAGTTCTTC | CASSERVLEEFF
NA | TRBJ1-4 | 15 | TRBV10-2 | NA | TGCGCCAGCAGTAACGTTGCGGGGTTGGGTGAAAAACTGTTTTTT | CASSNVAGLGEKLFF
NA | TRBJ2-1 | 17 | TRBV3-1/TRBV3-2 | TRBD2 | TGTGCCAGCAGCCCCAGGACTAGCGGGAGCTCCTACAATGAGCAGTTCTTC | CASSPRTSGSSYNEQFF
NA | TRBJ2-4 | 14 | TRBV29-1 | TRBD2 | TGCAGCGGCATTGGGGCGGGAGGCAAAAACATTCAGTACTTC | CSGIGAGGKNIQYF
NA | TRBJ1-1 | 12 | TRBV11-2 | NA | TGTGCCAGCAGTCTACGTAGCACTGAAGCTTTCTTT | CASSLRSTEAFF
NA | TRBJ2-7 | 13 | TRBV27 | TRBD1 | TGTGCCAGCAGTTTCGACAGGGCCGCCGAGCAGTACTTC | CASSFDRAAEQYF
NA | TRBJ1-4 | 13 | TRBV18 | NA | TGTGCCAGCTCACCATCGGCTAATGAAAAACTGTTTTTT | CASSPSANEKLFF
NA | TRBJ2-2 | 14 | TRBV19 | NA | TGTGCCAGTAGTATAGATAGGGGAACCGGGGAGCTGTTTTTT | CASSIDRGTGELFF
NA | TRBJ1-4 | 19 | TRBV28 | TRBD1 | TGTGCCAGCAGTTTCATAACACCGGGACAGGGAGACTTTAATGAAAAACTGTTTTTT | CASSFITPGQGDFNEKLFF
NA | TRBJ1-2 | 17 | TRBV6-1 | NA | TGTGCCAGCAGTGAAGCGCTTCGGGGTTTCAGGTTCTATGGCTACACCTTC | CASSEALRGFRFYGYTF
NA | TRBJ1-2 | 15 | TRBV21-1 | NA | TGTGCCAGCAGCCTACGGGACAGGGGGCTCTATGGCTACACCTTC | CASSLRDRGLYGYTF
NA | TRBJ2-3 | 15 | TRBV10-1 | NA | TGCGCCAGCAGTGAGGATCCAGGGTACGCAGATACGCAGTATTTT | CASSEDPGYADTQYF
NA | TRBJ2-7 | 16 | TRBV27 | TRBD1 | TGTGCCAGCAGTTTGACGCCGACAGGGGCGCACTACGAGCAGTACTTC | CASSLTPTGAHYEQYF
NA | TRBJ2-2 | 13 | TRBV19 | NA | TGTGCCAGTAGTATAGGTGGAGTCGGGGAGCTGTTTTTT | CASSIGGVGELFF
NA | TRBJ2-2 | 12 | TRBV13 | NA | TGTGCCAGCAGCTCTAACACCGGGGAGCTGTTTTTT | CASSSNTGELFF
few | TRBJ2-7 | 12 | TRBV29-1 | NA | TGCAGCGTTGGGCAGGGGAGCTACGAGCAGTACTTC | CSVGQGSYEQYF
NA | TRBJ2-7 | 14 | TRBV19 | TRBD1 | TGTGCCAGTACCCCCCCGGGACAGGTGAACGAGCAGTACTTC | CASTPPGQVNEQYF
NA | TRBJ2-7 | 16 | TRBV7-6 | TRBD2 | TGTGCCAGCAGCACTATAAGCGGGAAAGAGGCCTACGAGCAGTACTTC | CASSTISGKEAYEQYF
once | TRBJ2-1 | 17 | TRBV11-2 | NA | TGTGCCAGCAGCCCAAGGAGTGACAGGGAAGAGGAGGGTGAGCAGTTCTTC | CASSPRSDREEEGEQFF
NA | TRBJ2-2 | 17 | TRBV7-2 | TRBD1 | TGTGCCAGCAGCCAACAACCGGGGACAGGGTTCACCGGGGAGCTGTTTTTT | CASSQQPGTGFTGELFF
once | TRBJ2-7 | 15 | TRBV27 | NA | TGTGCCAGCCCATCAACAGGGAAAAGCCTCTACGAGCAGTACTTC | CASPSTGKSLYEQYF
NA | TRBJ2-1 | 17 | TRBV4-2 | NA | TGTGCCAGCAGCCAAGCGGGCATAGACGGGGAGGACAATGAGCAGTTCTTC | CASSQAGIDGEDNEQFF
once | TRBJ1-6 | 16 | TRBV2 | NA | TGTGCCAGCAGTGCAGTGAGGAGCTCCTATAATTCACCCCTCCACTTT | CASSAVRSSYNSPLHF
NA | TRBJ1-3 | 13 | TRBV9 | TRBD1 | TGTGCCAGCAGGGACAGGGAGAAGAACACCATATATTTT | CASRDREKNTIYF
few | TRBJ2-2 | 13 | TRBV12-3/TRBV12-4 | TRBD1 | TGTGCCAGCAGCGGGACAGCCCTCGGGGAGCTGTTTTTT | CASSGTALGELFF
NA | TRBJ2-1 | 16 | TRBV11-1 | NA | TGTGCCAGCAGCTTAGCGACCTATAGCGCCCGCAATGAGCAGTTCTTC | CASSLATYSARNEQFF